A single sample is the source of the 32 T cell receptor beta chains below, sequenced in a study of PD-L1 blockade in urothelial cancer. Generated by immunoSEQ multiplex PCR, the TCRdb table keeps only in-frame clones and is missing some. The table records 55,000 to 85,000 clones, approximately 91% of them present only once. The source was PBMCs, collected around atezolizumab (anti-PD-L1) treatment. These receptors originate from a man between 60 and 75 years old with urothelial cancer.

The rearrangement joins TRBV28 to TRBJ1-4, with TRBD1 matching over 11 bases. V lost 6 bases, J lost 8 bases, and 14 bases stayed unmatched. Germline V gives CDR1 MDHEN, CDR2 SYDVKM. The CDR3 totals 17 residues. The CDR3 protein is CASRLLGQGEEGEKLFF. CDR3 in DNA: TGTGCCAGCAGGCTTCTGGGACAGGGGGAAGAAGGGGAAAAACTGTTTTTT. Supplemented by reference TRBV28 and TRBJ1-4, the full variable domain reads DVKVTQSSRYLVKRTGEKVFLECVQDMDHENMFWYRQDPGLGLRLIYFSYDVKMKEKGDIPEGYSVSREKKERFSLILESASTNQTSMYLCASRLLGQGEEGEKLFFGSGTQLSVL.

This chain joins TRBV18 and TRBJ2-1, with 8 nucleotides matching TRBD1. Germline V gene lookup returns CDR1 KGHSH and CDR2 LQKENI. The J segment lost 6 bases and the V segment lost 4 bases, leaving 8 bases of the junction unmatched. The CDR3 is 15 residues long. The CDR3, as DNA: TGTGCCAGCTCACAGCTTTCGGGACAGGCCAATGAGCAGTTCTTC. Protein product: CASSQLSGQANEQFF.

V usage is TRBV10-1 and J usage is TRBJ2-3, with D possibly being TRBD2 (6 bases). Germline V lookup: CDR1 WNHNN, CDR2 SYGVQD (reference sequence). The length of the CDR3 is 15 residues. V was shortened by 3 bases and J by 2 bases, with 12 bases between the two germline ends. For the CDR3, the DNA is TGCGCCAGCAGTGATACGCGGGGATACACAGATACGCAGTATTTT. It is translated as CASSDTRGYTDTQYF.

This chain links TRBV10-3 with TRBJ2-7; 10 nucleotides align to TRBD1. CDR3 length: 18 amino acids. The V gene's germline CDR1 is ENHRY and CDR2 SYGVKD. The trim removed 3 bases at V and 1 base at J, leaving 12 bases unmatched. The CDR3 reads CAISEATGWTGGSYEQYF. In DNA, the CDR3 is TGTGCCATCAGTGAAGCAACTGGCTGGACAGGGGGTTCCTACGAGCAGTACTTC.

This rearrangement joins TRBV6-6 to TRBJ1-1; 9 bases are shared with TRBD1. Germline CDR1 and CDR2: MNHNY and SVGAGI (reference sequence). With V trimmed by 5 bases and J by 11 bases, 3 bases remained unmatched. The CDR3 runs 11 residues. The CDR3 here is CASSDGQGAFF. The CDR3 DNA follows: TGTGCCAGCAGTGACGGACAGGGGGCTTTCTTT.

DNA of the CDR3: TGCGCCAGCAGTCAATCAGGGCCCCCCAGGGGGCGAGGCAATGAGCAGTTCTTC. Translating gives CASSQSGPPRGRGNEQFF. The J gene is TRBJ2-1, the V gene TRBV23-1; 8 nucleotides line up with TRBD1. TRBV23-1 falls under the ORF class, with uncertain function. Trimming cost V 0 bases and J 6 bases; bases outside gene matches: 13. There are 18 residues in the CDR3.

This clone has only a few counts. The chain recombines TRBV6-5 with TRBJ2-3; the match to TRBD2 covers 7 bases. This CDR3 comprises 15 residues. The V segment lost 2 bases and the J segment 1 base; nucleotides outside the gene matches: 3. The germline gives CDR1 MNHEY, CDR2 SVGAGI. The CDR3, as DNA: TGTGCCAGCAGTTACAACAGCGGGGGCACAGATACGCAGTATTTT. This encodes CASSYNSGGTDTQYF.

The chain combines TRBV29-1 with TRBJ1-1; D ambiguous. The CDR3 consists of 12 residues. Germline V CDR1 and CDR2: SQVTM, ANQGSEA. The V end was cut by 3 bases, the J end by 4 bases, with 9 bases between. CDR3 sequence: CSVDSRSTEAFF. For the CDR3, the DNA is TGCAGCGTTGACTCGAGGAGCACTGAAGCTTTCTTT.

The rearrangement joins TRBV7-9 to TRBJ2-3, with TRBD2 matching over 9 bases. V was clipped by 5 bases and J by 8 bases; unmatched bases: 8. Germline V gene lookup returns CDR1 SEHNR and CDR2 FQNEAQ (reference sequence). CDR3 size: 14 residues. Written as DNA, the CDR3 is TGTGCCAGCAGCCGCGGGGCGGGGGGGCCTACGCAGTATTTT. The encoded protein is CASSRGAGGPTQYF.

The chain is built from TRBV5-6 and TRBJ1-5; D gene unclear. The CDR3 has 15 amino acids. Germline V lookup: CDR1 SGHDT, CDR2 YYEEEE. The V gene lost 4 bases and the J gene lost 0 bases, with 11 bases spanning the gap. In nucleotides, the CDR3 is TGTGCCAGCAGCATATTAAGCGGTAGCAATCAGCCCCAGCATTTT. This sequence encodes CASSILSGSNQPQHF.

This chain joins TRBV4-3 and TRBJ2-2, with 10 positions matching TRBD1. Germline V gives CDR1 LGHNA, CDR2 YSLEER. V trimming: 5 bases; J trimming: 6 bases; junction bases outside the gene matches: 6. The CDR3 totals 15 residues. DNA of the CDR3: TGCGCCAGCAGCTCCCGGGACAGGGGCGCCGGGGAGCTGTTTTTT. Protein product: CASSSRDRGAGELFF.

DNA for the CDR3: TGTGCCAGCAGCTTAGTACCAGGCTACGAGCAGTACTTC. This sequence encodes CASSLVPGYEQYF. This sequence joins TRBV11-2 and TRBJ2-7; the D is unclear. CDR3 length: 13 residues. Germline CDR1 is SGHAT and CDR2 is FQNNGV. Trimming stripped 1 base from V and 3 bases from J, with 7 bases between.

The chain carries TRBV19 and TRBJ1-4; 7 nucleotides agree with TRBD1. This CDR3 contains 15 residues. The trim removed 3 bases at V and 1 base at J, leaving 2 bases unmatched. Germline CDR1 LNHDA, CDR2 SQIVND (reference sequence). The CDR3: CASSIYRGTNEKLFF. The CDR3 DNA sequence: TGTGCCAGTAGTATTTACAGGGGAACTAATGAAAAACTGTTTTTT.

The J gene is TRBJ2-3, the V gene TRBV27; D is undetermined. Trimming pared 0 bases from V and 4 bases from J, leaving 8 bases between. The length of the CDR3 is 14 residues. The V gene's germline CDR1 is MNHEY and CDR2 SMNVEV (reference sequence). The CDR3 here is CASSLSGLADTQYF. CDR3 in DNA: TGTGCCAGCAGTTTATCTGGCTTGGCAGATACGCAGTATTTT.

The chain combines TRBV10-3 with TRBJ2-1; 11 nucleotides line up with TRBD2. The CDR3 is 16 residues long. Per the germline V gene, CDR1 is ENHRY and CDR2 is SYGVKD. V shed 4 bases and J 9 bases; nucleotides not matched to a gene: 11. The DNA of the CDR3 is TGTGCCATCAGTGCCGGATTAGCGGGAGGGCCCAGTGAGCAGTTCTTC. It yields the protein CAISAGLAGGPSEQFF.

The rearrangement links TRBV4-3 to TRBJ2-1, with D maybe TRBD2 (7 bases). The CDR3 contains 17 residues. The germline V gene encodes CDR1 LGHNA and CDR2 YSLEER. V was clipped by 0 bases and J by 7 bases, with 19 bases between them. CDR3 sequence reads: CASSQDRGAQFWNEQFF. The CDR3 DNA reads TGCGCCAGCAGCCAAGATCGGGGGGCGCAGTTTTGGAATGAGCAGTTCTTC.

CDR3 nucleotide sequence: TGTGCCAGCAGTGCCCAAGGCGGCTCTGGGGCCAACGTCCTGACTTTC. Protein sequence: CASSAQGGSGANVLTF. V usage is TRBV6-1 and J usage is TRBJ2-6; unclear D gene. Deletions cut 4 bases from V and 0 bases from J, with 10 bases between. CDR1 and CDR2 (germline): MNHNS, SASEGT. This CDR3 is 16 amino acids long.

This chain connects TRBV25-1 to TRBJ2-5; no clear D. Matching the DNA end better, TRBJ2-7 makes the J call doubtful. In germline, CDR1 is MGHDK, CDR2 SYGVNS. CDR3 length: 12 amino acids. The CDR3 reads CASSFLTYEQYF. CDR3 DNA: TGTGCCAGCAGTTTTTTAACCTACGAGCAGTACTTC.

Points on this clone: Other DNA sequences within the sample encode an identical CDR3. The chain carries TRBV15 and TRBJ2-3; D remains unclear. Per the germline V gene, CDR1 is LNHNV and CDR2 is YYDKDF (reference sequence). The CDR3 has 13 residues. Trimming shortened V by 5 bases and J by 1 base, and 7 bases separated the two germline ends. The CDR3 sequence: CATSRGGTDTQYF. CDR3 nucleotide sequence: TGTGCCACCAGCCGCGGAGGCACAGATACGCAGTATTTT.

This clone was seen once. This chain connects TRBV9 to TRBJ2-2, with TRBD1 matching 12 bases. With V trimmed by 3 bases and J by 4 bases, 10 bases remained unmatched. This CDR3 comprises 18 residues. Germline V gene sequence: CDR1 SGDLS, CDR2 YYNGEE. The CDR3 reads CASSAWGQGAPGTGELFF. CDR3 nucleotides: TGTGCCAGCAGCGCCTGGGGACAGGGGGCGCCGGGCACCGGGGAGCTGTTTTTT.

For the CDR3, the DNA is TGTGCCAGCAGTCGTTCCCGGACAGTTAGCAATCAGCCCCAGCATTTT. This translates into CASSRSRTVSNQPQHF. This rearrangement joins TRBV28 to TRBJ1-5; tentative D call: TRBD1 (6 bases). V lost 5 bases, J lost 0 bases, and 14 bases lay in between. CDR1 is MDHEN, CDR2 SYDVKM, per germline. CDR3 length equals 16 residues.

The J gene is TRBJ1-2, the V gene TRBV7-8, with TRBD1 identical over 8 bases. Losses at the gene ends were 3 bases for V and 3 bases for J; bases not matched to a gene: 6. Germline V gene sequence: CDR1 SGHVS, CDR2 FQNEAQ. The length of the CDR3 is 15 residues. CDR3 sequence reads: CASSFRMTGDYGYTF. CDR3 nucleotide sequence: TGTGCCAGCAGCTTTCGAATGACAGGGGACTATGGCTACACCTTC.

This chain uses TRBV7-2 with TRBJ2-1, with 10 bases matching TRBD2. Germline V gives CDR1 SGHTA, CDR2 FQGNSA. V gave up 9 bases and J gave up 5 bases; unmatched junction bases: 7. The CDR3 totals 14 residues. The CDR3 loop is CARGGSGGNNEQFF. The CDR3 bases are TGTGCCAGAGGGGGTAGCGGGGGGAACAATGAGCAGTTCTTC. Filled out from reference TRBV7-2 and TRBJ2-1, the complete variable domain reads GAGVSQSPSNKVTEKGKDVELRCDPISGHTALYWYRQSLGQGLEFLIYFQGNSAPDKSGLPSDRFSAERTGGSVSTLTIQRTQQEDSAVYLCARGGSGGNNEQFFGPGTRLTVL.

This clone has only one observation. V usage is TRBV28 and J usage is TRBJ1-2; D gene ambiguous. The ends were cut back, 2 bases at V and 7 bases at J, with 8 bases in the middle. The CDR3 sequence is 12 residues long. The germline gives CDR1 MDHEN, CDR2 SYDVKM. CDR3 in DNA: TGTGCCAGCAGTTTAAGTGAGGGTGGCTACACCTTC. Its translation: CASSLSEGGYTF.

This clone was counted a few times. The chain links TRBV7-8 to TRBJ1-1; 8 nucleotides line up with TRBD1. Trimming cost V 5 bases and J 5 bases; bases outside gene matches: 10. Germline V gene data show CDR1 as SGHVS and CDR2 as FQNEAQ. The length of the CDR3 is 15 residues. CDR3 nucleotide sequence: TGTGCCAGCAGCCCGGAGGGCAGGGGGCGTACTGAAGCTTTCTTT. Residues: CASSPEGRGRTEAFF.

This rearrangement joins TRBV7-9 to TRBJ2-1; TRBD2 aligns across 9 bases. The CDR3 has 15 residues. Trimming cost V 5 bases and J 10 bases; bases outside gene matches: 12. CDR1 and CDR2 (germline): SEHNR, FQNEAQ (reference sequence). CDR3 in DNA: TGTGCCAGCAGCCGATCTAGCGGGATATCTATCGAGCAGTTCTTC. Its protein is CASSRSSGISIEQFF.

The gene calls are TRBV14 and TRBJ2-2, with no clear D. Germline V gene sequence: CDR1 SGHDN, CDR2 FVKESK. Trimming removed 4 bases from V and 5 bases from J, with 8 bases in between. The CDR3 runs to 13 residues. The CDR3 DNA is TGTGCCAGCAGCCTCTATTCGACCGGGGAGCTGTTTTTT. Protein product: CASSLYSTGELFF.

The V and J genes are TRBV9 and TRBJ2-7; TRBD2 aligns across 10 bases. The CDR3 runs to 17 residues. Germline values: CDR1 SGDLS, CDR2 YYNGEE. V lost 0 bases, J lost 3 bases, and 9 bases stayed unmatched. The CDR3 sequence is CASSVGGLAGASYEQYF. The DNA for the CDR3 is TGTGCCAGCAGCGTAGGGGGTCTAGCGGGGGCCAGCTACGAGCAGTACTTC.

This clone was detected once. This rearrangement joins TRBV5-1 to TRBJ1-2, with 8 nucleotides matching TRBD1. The CDR3 length is 15 residues. Per the germline V gene, CDR1 is SGHRS and CDR2 is YFSETQ. After removal of 0 bases from V and 3 bases from J, the junction contained 4 bases not matched to a gene. CDR3: CASSLEPTGDYGYTF. For the CDR3, the DNA is TGCGCCAGCAGCTTGGAGCCGACAGGGGACTATGGCTACACCTTC.

This clone was recorded only once. J is TRBJ2-1 and V is TRBV11-3; a possible D gene is TRBD2 (7 bases). Germline V gene lookup returns CDR1 SGHNT and CDR2 YENEEA. CDR3 length: 14 residues. V was pared by 4 bases and J by 6 bases, with 13 bases between. The CDR3 nucleotides are TGTGCCAGCAGCTGGGAGGGGGGGAGCAATGAGCAGTTCTTC. Residues: CASSWEGGSNEQFF. The complete variable domain, with remaining parts taken from reference TRBV11-3 and TRBJ2-1, reads EAGVVQSPRYKIIEKKQPVAFWCNPISGHNTLYWYLQNLGQGPELLIRYENEEAVDDSQLPKDRFSAERLKGVDSTLKIQPAELGDSAVYLCASSWEGGSNEQFFGPGTRLTVL.

V gene TRBV29-1 combines with J gene TRBJ2-7; 7 nucleotides agree with TRBD2. The CDR3 has 14 residues. Germline CDR1 is SQVTM and CDR2 is ANQGSEA. The junction had 6 bases not matched to a gene; V was cut back by 3 bases and J by 1 base. This CDR3 reads CSVEGREGSYEQYF. The CDR3 DNA follows: TGCAGCGTTGAGGGCAGGGAGGGGTCCTACGAGCAGTACTTC.

This clone was seen only once. V and J are TRBV6-5 and TRBJ2-7, with TRBD1 matching over 10 bases. CDR1 and CDR2 from the germline V gene are MNHEY and SVGAGI. The CDR3 runs 15 residues. Trimming removed 2 bases from V and 5 bases from J; junction bases left unmatched: 6. The CDR3 coding sequence is TGTGCCAGCAGTTACCCTTTGGGGACAGGGGACGAGCAGTACTTC. Its translation: CASSYPLGTGDEQYF.